A selection of T cell receptor beta chains follows, all from one sample in a study of cytomegalovirus exposure and HLA in healthy donors. Profiled with immunoSEQ multiplex PCR; TCRdb holds only in-frame clones, not every one. Its table records some 75,000 clones. The sequenced sample consisted of PBMCs. The origin of the receptors is a boy under 18 in good health and CMV-seronegative. Both conserved end residues are part of each CDR3. Each record gives: J gene, V gene, D gene, CDR3 DNA, CDR3 protein. D genes are given only for firm matches.

J: TRBJ1-4
V: TRBV4-3
D: TRBD1
DNA: TGCGCCAGCAGCCAAGCCGGGACAGTTAATGAAAAACTGTTTTTT
CDR3: CASSQAGTVNEKLFF

J: TRBJ2-4
V: TRBV4-2
D: TRBD1
DNA: TGTGCCAGCAGCCAGGGGACAGGGGGCGGGGGTGACATTCAGTACTTC
CDR3: CASSQGTGGGGDIQYF

J: TRBJ2-1
V: TRBV7-9
D: -
DNA: TGTGCCAGCAGCTTAGGGACTCGGGATGAGCAGTTCTTC
CDR3: CASSLGTRDEQFF

J: TRBJ2-7
V: TRBV7-9
D: TRBD1
DNA: TGTGCCAGCAGCACTGGGACAGGGATGGGCGAGCAGTACTTC
CDR3: CASSTGTGMGEQYF

J: TRBJ1-2
V: TRBV30
D: -
DNA: TGTGCCTGGAGTGGGGGGACTACCTCAAGCGTGGCCTTC
CDR3: CAWSGGTTSSVAF

J: TRBJ1-1
V: TRBV6-5
D: -
DNA: TGTGCCAGCAGTCCGGAATTGCAGGGATACGCTGAAGCTTTCTTT
CDR3: CASSPELQGYAEAFF

J: TRBJ2-7
V: TRBV4-3
D: -
DNA: TGCGCCAGCAGCCAAGGCAGACTTGGCGGGACCCCCTCGAACGAGCAGTACTTC
CDR3: CASSQGRLGGTPSNEQYF

J: TRBJ2-1
V: TRBV7-2
D: TRBD2
DNA: TGTGCCAGCAGCTTAGTAGGTAGCGGGAGGGGCCCCCCGTTCTTC
CDR3: CASSLVGSGRGPPFF

J: TRBJ2-1
V: TRBV18
D: TRBD2
DNA: TGTGCCAGCTCGACTTGGGGAGGGTTGAATGAGCAGTTCTTC
CDR3: CASSTWGGLNEQFF

J: TRBJ2-1
V: TRBV7-2
D: -
DNA: TGTGCCAGCAGCTTAGGTGGACACCTCGGGTTGAATGAGCAGTTCTTC
CDR3: CASSLGGHLGLNEQFF

J: TRBJ2-5
V: TRBV5-6
D: TRBD2
DNA: TGTGCCAGCAGCTCTCTGGGGCGGGGGGGCCGCGAGACCCAGTACTTC
CDR3: CASSSLGRGGRETQYF

J: TRBJ2-7
V: TRBV10-2
D: TRBD1
DNA: TGCGCCAGCAGGAACGACAGGGGAATCTACGAGCAGTACTTC
CDR3: CASRNDRGIYEQYF

J: TRBJ2-1
V: TRBV5-4
D: TRBD2
DNA: TGTGCCAGCAGGGGAGGGCAGGGAGACTACAATGAGCAGTTCTTC
CDR3: CASRGGQGDYNEQFF

J: TRBJ1-6
V: TRBV11-2
D: -
DNA: TGTGCCAGCAGCCCAAAGGGACCGGAGGGTTCACCCCTCCACTTT
CDR3: CASSPKGPEGSPLHF

J: TRBJ2-3
V: TRBV4-3
D: -
DNA: TGCGCCAGCAGCCAAGATCCGAACGGGGCAGATACGCAGTATTTT
CDR3: CASSQDPNGADTQYF

J: TRBJ1-5
V: TRBV6-5
D: TRBD1
DNA: TGTGCCAGCAGTTACACCAGACAGGGGAATCAGCCCCAGCATTTT
CDR3: CASSYTRQGNQPQHF

J: TRBJ1-1
V: TRBV30
D: TRBD1
DNA: TGTGCCTGGAGTAGGGCCGAGACAGGGGGCACTGAAGCTTTCTTT
CDR3: CAWSRAETGGTEAFF

J: TRBJ1-2
V: TRBV30
D: -
DNA: TGTGCCTGGAGTCGACAGTCGTCCGTCTATGGCTACACCTTC
CDR3: CAWSRQSSVYGYTF

J: TRBJ1-2
V: TRBV19
D: TRBD1
DNA: TGTGCCAGACAGGGGGGCTATGGCTACACCTTC
CDR3: CARQGGYGYTF

J: TRBJ2-3
V: TRBV30
D: -
DNA: TGTGCCTGGAGTGACGGGACTGCTAGCACAGATACGCAGTATTTT
CDR3: CAWSDGTASTDTQYF

J: TRBJ2-3
V: TRBV5-1
D: -
DNA: TGCGCCAGCAGCTCCTTATCGGATACGCAGTATTTT
CDR3: CASSSLSDTQYF

J: TRBJ1-4
V: TRBV7-9
D: TRBD1
DNA: TGTGCCAGCAGCTTAAGGACAGGGGAGGAAGAAAAACTGTTTTTT
CDR3: CASSLRTGEEEKLFF

J: TRBJ1-4
V: TRBV9
D: -
DNA: TGTGCCAGCGGGGGGGGCGGTCGTGTGGAAAAACTGTTTTTT
CDR3: CASGGGGRVEKLFF

J: TRBJ2-7
V: TRBV4-2
D: -
DNA: TGTGCCAGCAGCCAAGACGAAATATACAACTACGAGCAGTACTTC
CDR3: CASSQDEIYNYEQYF

J: TRBJ2-5
V: TRBV9
D: TRBD2
DNA: TGTGCCAGCAGCGTAGCCGGGGGGGAGACCCAGTACTTC
CDR3: CASSVAGGETQYF

J: TRBJ1-3
V: TRBV14
D: -
DNA: TGTGCCAGCAGCCAAGTGGACAGCTCTGGAAACACCATATATTTT
CDR3: CASSQVDSSGNTIYF

J: TRBJ1-1
V: TRBV19
D: TRBD1
DNA: TGTGCCAGTAGTCTGCCTACAGGGGGGACTGAAGCTTTCTTT
CDR3: CASSLPTGGTEAFF

J: TRBJ2-3
V: TRBV6-1
D: TRBD1
DNA: TGTGCCAGCAGCCCGGGACAGGGGATCGATACGCAGTATTTT
CDR3: CASSPGQGIDTQYF

J: TRBJ2-3
V: TRBV5-5
D: TRBD1
DNA: TGTGCCAGCAGAGCCACAGGGGAGAGGACAGATACGCAGTATTTT
CDR3: CASRATGERTDTQYF

J: TRBJ2-5
V: TRBV7-9
D: TRBD2
DNA: TGTGCCAGCAGCGGTAGGACTAGCGTAGAGACCCAGTACTTC
CDR3: CASSGRTSVETQYF

J: TRBJ2-3
V: TRBV5-8
D: -
DNA: TGTGCCAGCGCGGCCGGGACTCAAGCTGGCACAGATACGCAGTATTTT
CDR3: CASAAGTQAGTDTQYF

J: TRBJ2-1
V: TRBV6-1
D: TRBD2
DNA: TGTGCCAGCAGGCCGGGACTAGCGGGAGGGCTTGGGATCTTC
CDR3: CASRPGLAGGLGIF

J: TRBJ2-2
V: TRBV19
D: -
DNA: TGTGCCAGTAGTAGAAGGACAGAGGGGATTATGACCGGGGAGCTGTTTTTT
CDR3: CASSRRTEGIMTGELFF

J: TRBJ2-3
V: TRBV7-9
D: -
DNA: TGTGCCAGCAGCTTACAGGATAAGCAGTATTTT
CDR3: CASSLQDKQYF

J: TRBJ2-7
V: TRBV5-1
D: -
DNA: TGCGCCAGCAGCTTGGATGGGGGCGAGCAGTACTTC
CDR3: CASSLDGGEQYF

J: TRBJ1-1
V: TRBV2
D: -
DNA: TGTGCCAGCAGTGAAGTACCGGGAGGGACTGAAGCTTTCTTT
CDR3: CASSEVPGGTEAFF

J: TRBJ1-1
V: TRBV5-1
D: TRBD1
DNA: TGCGCCAGCAGCTTGACCGGGACAGGGGGAACTGAAGCTTTCTTT
CDR3: CASSLTGTGGTEAFF